This T cell receptor beta chain was retrieved from a study of T cell changes during pregnancy in multiple sclerosis. The CDR3 is made up of 16 amino acids, end residues included. Germline V gene sequence: CDR1 MNHEY, CDR2 SVGAGI. Sequenced by immunoSEQ multiplex PCR; TCRdb stores in-frame clones only, minus some. In the table there are 50,000 to 60,000 clones, approximately 90% of which are singletons. This clone was counted once. Because the CDR3's place on the DNA is in doubt, the DNA is left out and the CDR3 is given as listed by TCRdb. The clonotype was recovered from a female donor in good health, enrolled as a control in a pregnancy study. The genes are TRBV6-5 and TRBJ2-1; the table gives TRBD2 as D, unverified against the DNA. The sequenced sample was peripheral blood, obtained after pregnancy. The CDR3 sequence: CASSSSTSGSYNEQFF.